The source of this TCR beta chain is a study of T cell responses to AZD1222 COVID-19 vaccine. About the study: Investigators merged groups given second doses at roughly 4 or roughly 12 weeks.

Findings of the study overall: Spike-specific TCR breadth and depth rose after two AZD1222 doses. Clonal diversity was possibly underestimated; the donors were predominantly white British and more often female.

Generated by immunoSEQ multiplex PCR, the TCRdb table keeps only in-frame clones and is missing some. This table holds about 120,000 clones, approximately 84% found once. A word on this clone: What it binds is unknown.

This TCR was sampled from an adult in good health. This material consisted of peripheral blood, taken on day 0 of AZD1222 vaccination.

CDR3 residues: CATGTGPVGEQFF. The CDR3 nucleotides are TGTGCCACCGGGACTGGCCCCGTCGGGGAGCAGTTCTTC. The rearrangement uses TRBV12-3 or TRBV12-4 and TRBJ2-1, with D possibly TRBD2 on 6 matching bases. Trimming stripped 10 bases from V and 10 bases from J, with 20 bases between. The CDR3 is 13 amino acids.